The T cell receptor (beta chain) described here comes from a study of T cells in Graves' hyperthyroidism and ophthalmopathy. This CDR3 has 13 amino acids. Germline CDR1 reads SGHRS; CDR2 reads YFSETQ. This clonotype was observed at least ten times. What it binds is not known. An end of the junction differs from the germline gene, which may be a read error. Amplification yielded TCR beta CDR3 regions, with RNA transcripts as the source. An initial round of RT-PCR targeting the TCR CDR3 relied on the HTBI primer set. One entry per CDR3 protein, called by TCRdb with MiXCR from the multiplex PCR reads. The table shows about 520,000 distinct CDR3 sequences, with around a quarter occurring only once. Clinicians diagnosed patients from clinical symptoms, serum thyroxine and TRAb, thyroid ultrasound and orbital computed tomography. Study-level points and caveats: Most thyroid clonotypes expanded above 0.001 appeared in blood too.

This receptor was taken from a woman aged 25 to 45 with Graves' ophthalmopathy. Sequencing was performed on blood. V gene TRBV5-1 combines with J gene TRBJ1-1, with D unclear. The CDR3 here is CASRLESNTEAFF. The DNA for the CDR3 is TGCGCCAGCAGATTGGAGTCGAACACTGAAGCTTTCTTT.